These 8 T cell receptor beta chains originate from one sample sequenced in a study of spatial heterogeneity in lung cancer. The time point was: sample taken at primary tumor resection. No cell sorting; template was whole RNA from tumor, lung tissue or PBMC. MiXCR, applied by TCRdb to the 5' RACE reads, yields one record per CDR3 protein. The sample records some 50,000 distinct CDR3 sequences, 12% being singletons. Sequences were derived from PBMCs, sampled at surgery. All receptors derive from a female donor with early-stage non-small cell lung cancer.

This clonotype was counted a few times. The CDR3 protein is CASSGDRGREKLFF. As DNA, the CDR3 is TGTGCCAGCAGTGGGGACAGGGGGCGTGAAAAACTGTTTTTT. The V and J genes are TRBV2 and TRBJ1-4, with 12 nucleotides matching TRBD1. The ends lost 4 bases at V and 7 bases at J; junction bases unmatched: 1. CDR1 SNHLY and CDR2 FYNNEI come from the germline V gene. CDR3 length: 14 amino acids.

The chain recombines TRBV6-1 with TRBJ1-2; no clear D gene. The CDR3 is 12 amino acids. Trimming cost V 7 bases and J 7 bases, with 13 bases left between them. CDR1 and CDR2 from the germline V gene are MNHNS and SASEGT. In nucleotides, the CDR3 is TGTGCCAGCACTACAAATGCTGCTGGCTACACCTTC. As protein: CASTTNAAGYTF.

This clonotype was seen only a few times. This sequence joins TRBV30 and TRBJ2-5; 7 bases match TRBD2. Germline V lookup: CDR1 GTSNPN, CDR2 SVGIG (reference sequence). The V and J ends lost 1 base and 7 bases, in that order; junction bases with no gene match: 12. The CDR3 is made up of 15 amino acids. This CDR3 reads CAWSGASSGTGTQYF. CDR3 nucleotide sequence: TGTGCCTGGAGTGGGGCGTCTAGCGGTACGGGGACCCAGTACTTC.

The chain recombines TRBV29-1 with TRBJ2-3; D unresolved. V lost 4 bases, J lost 4 bases, and 15 bases lay in between. CDR3 size: 14 residues. Germline CDR1 SQVTM, CDR2 ANQGSEA. For the CDR3, the DNA is TGCAGCGTTGTGGGTCCGACTGCGGCAGATACGCAGTATTTT. Protein sequence: CSVVGPTAADTQYF.

This clonotype has ten or more counts. The genes are TRBV6-1 and TRBJ2-3; D could derive from TRBD1 or TRBD2 (6 bases each). V was shortened by 2 bases and J by 0 bases, with 12 bases between the two germline ends. Germline V gene lookup returns CDR1 MNHNS and CDR2 SASEGT. The CDR3 contains 16 residues. Here the CDR3 DNA reads TGTGCCAGCAGTGAATTCACAGGGACTAGCACAGATACGCAGTATTTT. Amino acids: CASSEFTGTSTDTQYF.

This clonotype was recorded a few times. The CDR3 DNA reads TGTGCCAGCAGTGAACCTCGTCTTGAACTGTTTTTT. This translates into CASSEPRLELFF. This chain uses TRBV6-6 with TRBJ1-4; D not certain. The CDR3 totals 12 residues. Germline lookup yields CDR1 MNHNY and CDR2 SVGAGI (reference sequence). V shed 5 bases and J shed 12 bases, with 13 bases lying between them.

This clonotype was picked up a small number of times. The chain combines TRBV5-6 with TRBJ2-5, with D unclear. With 2 bases removed from V and 5 bases from J, the gap between germline ends came to 10 bases. Germline V gene sequence: CDR1 SGHDT, CDR2 YYEEEE. This CDR3 is 13 amino acids long. The CDR3 loop reads CASSFLKVETQYF. The CDR3 DNA reads as TGTGCCAGCAGCTTCCTAAAGGTGGAGACCCAGTACTTC. The full variable domain, completed using reference TRBV5-6 and TRBJ2-5, is DAGVTQSPTHLIKTRGQQVTLRCSPKSGHDTVSWYQQALGQGPQFIFQYYEEEERQRGNFPDRFSGHQFPNYSSELNVNALLLGDSALYLCASSFLKVETQYFGPGTRLLVL.

This chain's CDR3 is CASSQGVANEKLFF. Written as DNA, the CDR3 is TGTGCCAGCAGCCAGGGGGTAGCTAATGAAAAACTGTTTTTT. The rearrangement joins TRBV5-4 to TRBJ1-4, with 7 bases identical to TRBD1. The junction had 3 bases not matched to a gene; V was cut back by 4 bases and J by 3 bases. The CDR3 covers 14 residues. CDR1 SGHNT and CDR2 YYREEE come from the germline V gene (reference sequence).